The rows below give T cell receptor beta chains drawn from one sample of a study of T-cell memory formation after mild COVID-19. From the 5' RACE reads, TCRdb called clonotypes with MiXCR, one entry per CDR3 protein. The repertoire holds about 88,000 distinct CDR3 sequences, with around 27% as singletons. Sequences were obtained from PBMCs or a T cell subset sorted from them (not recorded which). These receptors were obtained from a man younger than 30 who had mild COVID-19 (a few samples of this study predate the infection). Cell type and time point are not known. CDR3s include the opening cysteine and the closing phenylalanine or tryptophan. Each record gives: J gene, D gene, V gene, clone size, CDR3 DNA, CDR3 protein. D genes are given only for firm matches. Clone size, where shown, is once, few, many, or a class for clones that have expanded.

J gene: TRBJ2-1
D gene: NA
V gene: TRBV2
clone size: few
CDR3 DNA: TGTGCCAGCAGAGGAACCCAACCGAATGAGCAGTTCTTC
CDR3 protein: CASRGTQPNEQFF

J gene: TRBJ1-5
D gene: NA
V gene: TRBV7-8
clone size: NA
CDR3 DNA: TGTGCCAGCAGCTTAGATCGGGGGCAGATGGTTAATAGCAATCAGCCCCAGCATTTT
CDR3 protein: CASSLDRGQMVNSNQPQHF

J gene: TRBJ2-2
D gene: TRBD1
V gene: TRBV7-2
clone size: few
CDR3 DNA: TGTGCCAGCAGCAACCCCTCGCGGGACAGGGACACCGGGGAGCTGTTTTTT
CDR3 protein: CASSNPSRDRDTGELFF

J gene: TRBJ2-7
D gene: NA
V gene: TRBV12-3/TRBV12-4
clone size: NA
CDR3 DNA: TGTGCCAGCAGTTTCGCCGGCACCTCCTACGAGCAGTACTTC
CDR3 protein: CASSFAGTSYEQYF

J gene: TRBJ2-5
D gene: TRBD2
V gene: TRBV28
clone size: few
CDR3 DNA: TGTGCCAGCAGTTCCCCCACTAAGGTAGCGGGGGCAAAGACCCAGTACTTC
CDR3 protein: CASSSPTKVAGAKTQYF

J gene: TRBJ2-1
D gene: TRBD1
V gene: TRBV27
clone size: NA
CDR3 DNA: TGTGCCAGCAGTCATGGACAGGGACTTTACAATGCGCAGTTCTTC
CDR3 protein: CASSHGQGLYNAQFF

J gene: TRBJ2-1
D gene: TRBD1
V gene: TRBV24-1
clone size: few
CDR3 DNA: TGTGCCACCAGTGGACCGACAGGGGACCTCCTCGGCAATGAGCAGTTCTTC
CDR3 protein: CATSGPTGDLLGNEQFF

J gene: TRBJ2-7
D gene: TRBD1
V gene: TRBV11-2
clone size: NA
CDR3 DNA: TGTGCCAGCAGCCCACTCCGGGACAGGGTTCTTCCCTACGAGCAGTACTTC
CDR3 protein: CASSPLRDRVLPYEQYF

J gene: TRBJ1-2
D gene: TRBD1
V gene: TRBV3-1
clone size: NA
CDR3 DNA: TGTGCCAGCAGCACAGGGGGCCGAGGGTATGGCTACACCTTC
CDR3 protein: CASSTGGRGYGYTF

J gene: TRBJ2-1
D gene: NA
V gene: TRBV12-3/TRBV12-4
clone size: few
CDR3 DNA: TGTGCCAGCGGAATGACGGCGGGGAATGAGCAGTTCTTC
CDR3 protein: CASGMTAGNEQFF

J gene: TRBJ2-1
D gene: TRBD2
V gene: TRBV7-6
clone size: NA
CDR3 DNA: TGTGCCAGCAGCAAAGGGACTAGCGGGGGGCTTTACAATGAGCAGTTCTTC
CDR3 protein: CASSKGTSGGLYNEQFF

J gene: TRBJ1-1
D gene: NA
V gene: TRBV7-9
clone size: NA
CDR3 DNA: TGTGCCAGCAGCTCGGGAGGGGCTGGTGAAGCTTTCTTT
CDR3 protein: CASSSGGAGEAFF

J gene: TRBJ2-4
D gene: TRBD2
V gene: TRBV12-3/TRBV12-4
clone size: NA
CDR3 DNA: TGTGCCAGCAGTCTGACTAGCGGGGTGTTTAACATTCAGTACTTC
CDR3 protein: CASSLTSGVFNIQYF

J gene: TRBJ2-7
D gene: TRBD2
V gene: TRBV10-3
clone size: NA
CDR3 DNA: TGTGCCATCAGTGAGTCGATTAGCGGGTCCTCCTACGAGCAGTACTTC
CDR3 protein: CAISESISGSSYEQYF

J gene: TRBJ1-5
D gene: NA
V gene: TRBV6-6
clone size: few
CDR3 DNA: TGTGCCAGCAGCCTATCAGCGTCGGGAAATCAGCCCCAGCATTTT
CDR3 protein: CASSLSASGNQPQHF

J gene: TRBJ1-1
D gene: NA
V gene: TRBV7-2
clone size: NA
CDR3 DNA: TGTGCCACCCGCGAAGGAGCGGGTTTGAACACTGAAGCTTTCTTT
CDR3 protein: CATREGAGLNTEAFF

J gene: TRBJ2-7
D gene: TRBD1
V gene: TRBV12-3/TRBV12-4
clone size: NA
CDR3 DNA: TGTGCCAGCACCCTGGCAGGGGGCGCTTCGGACGAGCAGTACTTC
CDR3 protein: CASTLAGGASDEQYF

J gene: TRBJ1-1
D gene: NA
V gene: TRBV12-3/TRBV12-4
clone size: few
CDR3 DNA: TGTGCCAGCGGGCTCGCTTTCTTT
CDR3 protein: CASGLAFF

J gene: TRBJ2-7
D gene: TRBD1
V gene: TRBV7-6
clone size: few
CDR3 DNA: TGTGCCAGCAGCTCAGGGGACAGCTCCTACGAGCAGTACTTC
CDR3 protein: CASSSGDSSYEQYF

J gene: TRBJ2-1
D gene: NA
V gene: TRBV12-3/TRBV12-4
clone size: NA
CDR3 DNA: TGTGCCAGTACCCCCGTAGGGGGTTCCCACCGTGAGCAGTTCTTC
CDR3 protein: CASTPVGGSHREQFF

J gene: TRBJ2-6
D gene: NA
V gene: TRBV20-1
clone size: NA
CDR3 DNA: TGCAGTGCTCCCGTCTCTGGGGCCAACGTCCTGACTTTC
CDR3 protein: CSAPVSGANVLTF

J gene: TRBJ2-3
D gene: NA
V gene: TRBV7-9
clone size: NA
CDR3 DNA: TGTGCCAGCAGCTCATGGACAGAGGCTAGCACAGATACGCAGTATTTT
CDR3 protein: CASSSWTEASTDTQYF

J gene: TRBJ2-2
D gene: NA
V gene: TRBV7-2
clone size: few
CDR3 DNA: TGTGCCAGCAGTGACAACACCGGGGAGCTGTTTTTT
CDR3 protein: CASSDNTGELFF

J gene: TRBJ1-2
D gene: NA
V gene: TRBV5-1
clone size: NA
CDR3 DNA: TGCGCCAGCAGCTTGGAAGTGGGAACTCGCCGAGGCTACACCTTC
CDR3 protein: CASSLEVGTRRGYTF

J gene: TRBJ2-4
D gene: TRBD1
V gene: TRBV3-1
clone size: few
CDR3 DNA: TGTGCCAGCAGCCAAGTCGTGGATACGGGACAGAAAAACATTCAGTACTTC
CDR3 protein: CASSQVVDTGQKNIQYF

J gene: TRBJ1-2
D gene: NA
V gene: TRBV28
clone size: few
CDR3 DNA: TGTGCCAGCAGCCGGGCGGCACCTAGTGGCTACACCTTC
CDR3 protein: CASSRAAPSGYTF

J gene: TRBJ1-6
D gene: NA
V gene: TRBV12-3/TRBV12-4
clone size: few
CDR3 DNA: TGTGCCACCGGTTGGGGGATGGGTACGAATAATTCACCCCTCCACTTT
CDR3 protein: CATGWGMGTNNSPLHF